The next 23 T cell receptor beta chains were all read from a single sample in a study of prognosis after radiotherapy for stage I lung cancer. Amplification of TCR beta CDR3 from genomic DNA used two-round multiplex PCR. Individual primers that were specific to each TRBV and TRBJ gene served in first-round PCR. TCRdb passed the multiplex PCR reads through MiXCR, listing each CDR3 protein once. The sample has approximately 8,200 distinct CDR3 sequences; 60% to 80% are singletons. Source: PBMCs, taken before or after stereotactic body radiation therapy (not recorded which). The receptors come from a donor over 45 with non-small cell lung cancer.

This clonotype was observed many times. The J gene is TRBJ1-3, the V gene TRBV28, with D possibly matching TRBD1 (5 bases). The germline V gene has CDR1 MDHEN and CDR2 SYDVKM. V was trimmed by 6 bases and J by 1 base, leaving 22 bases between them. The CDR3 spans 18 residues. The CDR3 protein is CASSPFWDPRGSGNTIYF. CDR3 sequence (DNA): TGTGCCAGCAGCCCTTTTTGGGACCCTCGGGGGTCTGGAAACACCATATATTTT.

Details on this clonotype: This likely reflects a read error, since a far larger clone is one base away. CDR3 in amino acids: CASSEGRGTNNEQFF. As DNA, the CDR3 is TGTGCCAGCAGTGAGGGGAGAGGGACTAACAATGAGCAGTTCTTC. V is TRBV6-9 and J is TRBJ2-1; 7 bases agree with TRBD2. This CDR3 has 15 amino acids. Germline CDR1 reads MNHGY; CDR2 reads SVAAGI. The trim removed 5 bases at V and 5 bases at J, leaving 9 bases unmatched.

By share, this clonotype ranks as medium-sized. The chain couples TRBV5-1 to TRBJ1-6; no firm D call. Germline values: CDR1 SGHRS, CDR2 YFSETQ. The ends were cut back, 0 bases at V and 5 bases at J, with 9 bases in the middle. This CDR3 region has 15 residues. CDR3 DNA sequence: TGCGCCAGCAGCTTGGGAGACCCGAATAATTCACCCCTCCACTTT. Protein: CASSLGDPNNSPLHF.

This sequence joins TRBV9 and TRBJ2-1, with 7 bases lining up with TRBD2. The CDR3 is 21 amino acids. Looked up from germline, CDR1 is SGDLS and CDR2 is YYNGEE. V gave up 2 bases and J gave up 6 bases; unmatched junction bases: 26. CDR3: CASSVTATSAIAGSQSNEQFF. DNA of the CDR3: TGTGCCAGCAGCGTGACAGCTACTAGCGCCATAGCAGGAAGCCAATCCAATGAGCAGTTCTTC.

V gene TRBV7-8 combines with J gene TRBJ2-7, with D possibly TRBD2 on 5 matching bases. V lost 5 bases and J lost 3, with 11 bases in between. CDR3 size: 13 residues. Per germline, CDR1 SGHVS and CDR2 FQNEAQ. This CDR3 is CASSEAVYYEQYF. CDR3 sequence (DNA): TGTGCCAGCAGCGAAGCGGTCTACTACGAGCAGTACTTC.

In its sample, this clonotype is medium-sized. CDR3 protein: CASSPTARDEQYF. The DNA for the CDR3 is TGTGCCAGCAGTCCAACAGCGCGGGACGAGCAGTACTTC. V usage is TRBV6-1 and J usage is TRBJ2-7; D is possibly TRBD2 (5 bases). Germline V gives CDR1 MNHNS, CDR2 SASEGT. The CDR3 is made up of 13 amino acids. Trimming pared 5 bases from V and 5 bases from J, leaving 13 bases between.

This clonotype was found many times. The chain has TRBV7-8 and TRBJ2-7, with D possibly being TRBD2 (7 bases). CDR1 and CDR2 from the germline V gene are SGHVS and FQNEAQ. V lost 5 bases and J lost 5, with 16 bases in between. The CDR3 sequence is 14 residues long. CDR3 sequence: CASSGSPGGNEQYF. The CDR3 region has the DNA TGTGCCAGCAGCGGATCCCCGGGGGGCAACGAGCAGTACTTC.

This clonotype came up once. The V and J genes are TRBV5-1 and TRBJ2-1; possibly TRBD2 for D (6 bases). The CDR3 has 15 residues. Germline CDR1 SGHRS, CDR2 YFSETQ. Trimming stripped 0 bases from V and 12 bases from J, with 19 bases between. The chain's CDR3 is CASSLGGGTKDRQFF. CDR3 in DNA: TGCGCCAGCAGCTTGGGGGGCGGGACGAAGGATAGGCAGTTCTTC. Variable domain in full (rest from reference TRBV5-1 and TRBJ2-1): KAGVTQTPRYLIKTRGQQVTLSCSPISGHRSVSWYQQTPGQGLQFLFEYFSETQRNKGNFPGRFSGRQFSNSRSEMNVSTLELGDSALYLCASSLGGGTKDRQFFGPGTRLTVL.

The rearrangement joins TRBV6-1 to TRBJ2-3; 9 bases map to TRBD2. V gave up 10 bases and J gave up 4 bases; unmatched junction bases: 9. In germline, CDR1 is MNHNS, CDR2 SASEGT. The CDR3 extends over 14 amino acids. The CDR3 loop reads CATSAGGTSDTQYF. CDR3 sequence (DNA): TGTGCCACCTCGGCGGGGGGGACATCAGATACGCAGTATTTT.

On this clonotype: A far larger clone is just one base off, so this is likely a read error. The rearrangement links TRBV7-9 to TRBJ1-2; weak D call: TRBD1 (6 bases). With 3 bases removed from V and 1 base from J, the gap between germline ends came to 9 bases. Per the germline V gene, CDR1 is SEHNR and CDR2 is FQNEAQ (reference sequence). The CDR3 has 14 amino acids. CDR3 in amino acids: CASSFGDINYGYTF. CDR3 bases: TGTGCCAGCAGCTTTGGGGACATTAACTATGGCTACACCTTC.

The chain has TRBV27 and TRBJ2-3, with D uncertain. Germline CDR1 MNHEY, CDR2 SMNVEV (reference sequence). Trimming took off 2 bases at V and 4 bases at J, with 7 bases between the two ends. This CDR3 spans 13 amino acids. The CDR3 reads CASSLRVADTQYF. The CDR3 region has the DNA TGTGCCAGCAGTTTACGGGTCGCAGATACGCAGTATTTT.

DNA of the CDR3: TGTGCCTGGAGGGACAGCTCCTACGAGCAGTACTTC. This translates into CAWRDSSYEQYF. J is TRBJ2-7 and V is TRBV30; weak D call: TRBD1 (6 bases). There are 12 residues in the CDR3. Germline CDR1 GTSNPN, CDR2 SVGIG (reference sequence). V dropped 3 bases and J dropped 0 bases, with 6 bases sitting between them.

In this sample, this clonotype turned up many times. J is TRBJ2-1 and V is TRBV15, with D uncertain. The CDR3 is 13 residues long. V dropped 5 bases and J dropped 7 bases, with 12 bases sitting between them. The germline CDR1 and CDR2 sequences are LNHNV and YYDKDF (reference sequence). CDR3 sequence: CATSHRHPNEQFF. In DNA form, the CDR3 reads TGTGCCACCAGCCACAGACACCCAAATGAGCAGTTCTTC.

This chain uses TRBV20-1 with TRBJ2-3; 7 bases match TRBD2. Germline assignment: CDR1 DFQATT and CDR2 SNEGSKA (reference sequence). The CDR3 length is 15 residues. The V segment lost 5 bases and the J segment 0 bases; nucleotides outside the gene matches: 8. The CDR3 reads CSAGPRGGSTDTQYF. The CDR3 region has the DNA TGCAGTGCTGGTCCCCGCGGGGGTAGCACAGATACGCAGTATTTT.

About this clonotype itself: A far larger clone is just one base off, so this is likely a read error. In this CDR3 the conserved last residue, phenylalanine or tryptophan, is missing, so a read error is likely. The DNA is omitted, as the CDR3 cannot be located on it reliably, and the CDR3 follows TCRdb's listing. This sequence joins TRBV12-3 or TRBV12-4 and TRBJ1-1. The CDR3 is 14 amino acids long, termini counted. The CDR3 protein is CASSLQESIHEQYL.

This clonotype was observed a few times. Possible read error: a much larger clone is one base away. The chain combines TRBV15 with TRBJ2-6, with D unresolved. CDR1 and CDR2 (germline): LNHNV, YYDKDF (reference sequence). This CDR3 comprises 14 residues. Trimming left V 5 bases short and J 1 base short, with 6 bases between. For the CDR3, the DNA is TGTGCCACCAGCTCGAAATCTGGGGCCAACGTCCTGACTTTC. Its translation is CATSSKSGANVLTF.

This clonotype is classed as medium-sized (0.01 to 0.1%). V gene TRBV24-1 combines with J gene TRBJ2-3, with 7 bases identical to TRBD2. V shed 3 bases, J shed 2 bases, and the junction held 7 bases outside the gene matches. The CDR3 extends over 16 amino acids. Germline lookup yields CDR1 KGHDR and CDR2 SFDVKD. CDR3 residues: CATSDPRGRATDTQYF. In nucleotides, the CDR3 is TGTGCCACCAGTGATCCCCGGGGGAGGGCCACAGATACGCAGTATTTT.

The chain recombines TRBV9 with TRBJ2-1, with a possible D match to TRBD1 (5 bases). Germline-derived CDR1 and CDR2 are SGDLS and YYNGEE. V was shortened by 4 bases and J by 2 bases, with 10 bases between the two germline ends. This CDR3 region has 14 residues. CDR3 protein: CASSLEGAYNEQFF. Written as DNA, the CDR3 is TGTGCCAGCAGCTTAGAAGGGGCCTACAATGAGCAGTTCTTC.

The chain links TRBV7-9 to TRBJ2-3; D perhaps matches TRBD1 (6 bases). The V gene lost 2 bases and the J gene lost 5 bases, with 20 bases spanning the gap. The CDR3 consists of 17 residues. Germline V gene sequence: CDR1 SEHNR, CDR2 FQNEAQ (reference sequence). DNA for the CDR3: TGTGCCAGCAGCTTAACTCAGGCAGGGGCTGGAGGAGATACGCAGTATTTT. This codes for CASSLTQAGAGGDTQYF.

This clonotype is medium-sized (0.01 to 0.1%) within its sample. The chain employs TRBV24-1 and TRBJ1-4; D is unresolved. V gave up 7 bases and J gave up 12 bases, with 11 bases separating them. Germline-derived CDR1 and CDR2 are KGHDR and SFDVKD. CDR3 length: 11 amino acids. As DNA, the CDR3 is TGTGCCACCAGAGGGCAGGAACAACTGTTTTTT. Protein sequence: CATRGQEQLFF.

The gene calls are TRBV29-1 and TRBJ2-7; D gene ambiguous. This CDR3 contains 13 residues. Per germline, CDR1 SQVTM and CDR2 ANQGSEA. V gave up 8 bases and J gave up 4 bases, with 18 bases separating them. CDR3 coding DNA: TGCAGCTCCCAACTTCCCGGACGGTACGAGCAGTACTTC. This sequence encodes CSSQLPGRYEQYF.

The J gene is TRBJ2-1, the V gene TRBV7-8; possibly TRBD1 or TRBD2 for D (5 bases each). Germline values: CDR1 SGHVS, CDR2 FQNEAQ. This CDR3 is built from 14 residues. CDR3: CANAVGTKYNEQFF. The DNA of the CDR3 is TGTGCTAACGCGGTCGGGACCAAATACAATGAGCAGTTCTTC.

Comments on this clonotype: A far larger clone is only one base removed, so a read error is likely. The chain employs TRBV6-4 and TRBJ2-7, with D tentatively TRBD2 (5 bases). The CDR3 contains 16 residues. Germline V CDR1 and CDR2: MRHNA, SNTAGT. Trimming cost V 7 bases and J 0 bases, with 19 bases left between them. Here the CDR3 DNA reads TGTGCCAGCATTTACTCGAGGAGAGAGGGCTCCTACGAGCAGTACTTC. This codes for CASIYSRREGSYEQYF.